This TCR beta chain was sequenced in a study of human T cells and chemical hapten exposure. In the study overall: The patient population, which was mostly female, had alopecia areata, totalis or universalis. Points from the study as a whole: DPC sensitization did not alter TCRs above 1 in 1000 frequency.

Time point described: pre-sensitization, week 0. As to treatment: therapeutic diphenylcyclopropenone sensitization with weekly scalp DPC. Blood sampling preceded each patch test application. Each CDR3 protein is one row after TCRdb ran MiXCR on the RACE reads. The sample lists about 380,000 distinct CDR3 sequences, 5.1% occurring once. The table lists this clonotype with many counts. Its antigen is undetermined. Looked up from germline, CDR1 is MNHEY and CDR2 is SVGAGI. The CDR3 contains 13 residues. Deletions cut 6 bases from V and 5 bases from J, with 14 bases between. This specimen consisted of whole blood, obtained in connection with sensitization to the hapten diphenylcyclopropenone (DPC). V gene TRBV6-5 combines with J gene TRBJ2-7, with D possibly being TRBD1 (6 bases). The clonotype comes from a woman between 45 and 65 years old with alopecia areata. Some clones in this sample may be carry-over from other donors' samples. In DNA, the CDR3 is TGTGCCAGCAGAAAGACAGGAGTCCACGAGCAGTACTTC. Its protein product is CASRKTGVHEQYF.